What follows is one T cell receptor (beta chain) and its context. The count of this clone is one. The clone's antigen remains unknown. No base-level quality is on record; no much larger clone is a single base apart. In total, roughly 670 healthy bone marrow donors made up the cohort. All cohort members were sampled while nominally healthy, although unrecorded immune exposures were likely present. The donor tested CMV seropositive and was one of the 289 seropositive cohort members. Each donor provided a peripheral blood sample, and peripheral blood mononuclear cells were used for TCR beta sequencing. The Qiagen DNeasy Blood Extraction Kit was used to extract genomic DNA from the blood cell samples. This sample was taken from a study of cytomegalovirus exposure and HLA in healthy donors listed by TCRdb under 2017. For context, the study as a whole: In an earlier analysis of approximately 500 of the donors, 250 to 350 Gb of sequence data and 117 million unique TCR beta sequences from about 190 million T cells were reported. About 300 gigabases of sequencing data and tens of millions of unique TCR sequences were included in an early release covering around 650 HLA-typed donors. Of the 300 to 400 genotyped donors, about 80% fell in the genetic ancestry cluster associated with self-reported Caucasian donors. The study aimed to test whether cataloging public T cell receptors could reveal signatures of past pathogen exposure. The T cell repertoires of under 700 subjects were profiled by immunosequencing and related to cytomegalovirus serostatus. Along with the roughly 670-subject first cohort, a separate validation cohort of over a hundred different subjects was used. High-throughput TCR immunosequencing, statistical association of individual TCRs with disease status, and machine learning were combined to predict cytomegalovirus infection status. A later analysis re-examined previously published TCR beta repertoires from just over 650 donors and added high-resolution HLA genotyping to investigate patterns of TCR occurrence. In the later analysis, no new phenotypic data were used to find candidate immune exposures; instead, reliance was placed on TCR beta sequences and their occurrence across donors. To decide whether each TCR beta V gene segment behaved as functional or pseudogenic, an earlier analysis of over 500 of the donors relied on high-throughput TCR beta sequencing. Donor age, sex, ethnicity and CMV serostatus were collected together with the repertoire data. Genome-wide SNP genotypes for about 55% of the roughly 670 donors were used in a later genetic analysis, which treated that subset as a discovery cohort. All discovery cohort repertoires had been generated using a single sequencing platform. Both class I and class II loci were covered by HLA typing, at four-digit resolution. Typing coverage varied by locus: 629-630 donors for A, B, C, DRB1 and DQB1; around 560 for DQA1; about 570 for DPA1; approximately 490 for DPB1. Roughly 5 DR-DQ haplotypes were treated as single units for association and clustering because of strong linkage in the cohort. Across some 400 genotyped donors of the cohort, an average of about 240,000 unique TCR beta nucleotide sequences per donor were sequenced, and roughly 20% of those sequences were non-productive. Overall study outcomes, separate from this receptor: Compared with equally common non-associated chains, HLA-associated TCR beta chains in a later analysis were more clonally expanded and had lower generation probabilities. Strong co-occurrence of HLA alleles, especially DR and DQ, made assigning TCR associations to individual alleles difficult. In an earlier analysis of about 540 of the donors, most TCR beta V segments were observed in productive rearrangements about 90% or about 30% of the time, broadly matching IMGT annotations. According to a later genetic analysis, donors in an Asian-associated ancestry cluster had fewer N-insertions in productive TCRs than the approximately 630-donor mean. A later genetic analysis associated a missense DCLRE1C variant with V-gene and J-gene trimming of TCR beta chains, and an independent cohort replicated the association. According to the authors, the approach could potentially be generalized to other disease states and immunological phenotypes. Roughly 15 rarely observed V segments, including chromosome 9 orphons, were excluded from the earlier analysis of some 590 of the donors because counts were too low. A few of the identified cytomegalovirus-associated TCR beta chains were confirmed in vitro to be specific for cytomegalovirus antigens. According to a later analysis, parvovirus B19, influenza, CMV and Epstein-Barr virus appeared linked to several top co-occurrence clusters. Some IMGT-functional V segments, including TRBV6-2 and TRBV6-3, could not be distinguished by the 87-base-pair reads and were therefore excluded. In a later analysis, the rate of TCR association differed among HLA loci, with DRB1 alleles having the most associated TCRs and HLA-C alleles having the fewest. A further reported finding was that TCR beta sequences accurately predicted the HLA-A and HLA-B alleles for most subjects in the first cohort. Cytomegalovirus status was reported to be diagnosed by the classifier with high specificity and sensitivity in both the original and validation cohorts. The sequencing pipeline was judged likely to have produced a cluster of highly shared sequence variants as a technical artifact. Roughly uniform sequencing depth across donors was assumed in presence/absence analyses, although this assumption may not hold. The study gave a list of about 150 TCR beta chains associated with cytomegalovirus. CMV serostatus was the only immune exposure information available for the cohort. At a false discovery rate of 0.05, a later analysis linked under 20,000 TCR beta sequences to specific HLA alleles. This cohort had only TCR beta chains sequenced, and the lack of alpha or paired-chain data limited which features could be detected. Correlated functional status among segregating V segments might be attributable to linkage disequilibrium, but an unknown experimental factor could not be ruled out. Most TCR sequences were seen in very few donors, while some public TCRs were found in many individuals. Because HLA typing was unavailable for some donors at each locus, only the typed subset was used in association tests. A later analysis found that most CMV-associated TCR beta chains appeared HLA-restricted, with HLA associations seemingly driven largely by CMV exposure.

The CDR3 contains 15 residues, cysteine and phenylalanine counted. CDR3 DNA only is kept here, 45 bases in frame from base 1. The germline V gene specifies MNHEY as CDR1 and SVGAGI as CDR2. V lost 2 bases and J lost 5 bases; the stretch between them is 16 bases long. Library prep was done by the immunoSEQ multiplex PCR assay. For the multiplex PCR, a mixture combining 60 forward primers for TCR Vbeta segments and 13 reverse primers for TCR Jbeta segments was used. A multiplex PCR assay on genomic DNA amplified the CDR3 region of rearranged TCR beta genes. The amplified TCR beta libraries were sequenced on the Illumina HiSeq System as 87-base-pair reads. The published analysis was carried out like this. In a later analysis, 77 million or so unique TCR beta chains were counted across the roughly 670 repertoires, and approximately 11 million of these chains were shared by at least two donors. To remove PCR and sequencing errors, raw reads were error-corrected and collapsed into unique sequences using a nearest-neighbor algorithm that merged closely related sequences. V, D and J gene segments were assigned by aligning CDR3 sequences to IMGT reference sequences. Each retained sequence needed at least a six-nucleotide match to both a V gene segment and a J gene segment. Rearrangements were classified as productive when the CDR3 lacked stop codons and remained in frame with V and J, and all other rearrangements were classified as non-productive. CDR3 was defined according to IMGT convention as the region running from the second conserved V-encoded cysteine to the conserved J-encoded phenylalanine. The earlier analysis of more than 450 of the donors excluded sequences that lacked an unambiguous match to a single V gene segment. In an earlier analysis of 587 of the donors, V segments were called functional above 56.7% productive rearrangements and were called segregating when the between-donor standard deviation exceeded 5%. A statistical classification framework was developed to diagnose cytomegalovirus status using the catalog of TCR beta chain sequences. In a later analysis, TCR nucleotide sequences were compared against IMGT/GENE-DB human TR gene sequences so that V and J genes could be assigned. A later analysis assigned CDR3 sequences and most-parsimonious VDJ recombination scenarios with the TCRdist pipeline. In a later analysis, each TCR beta chain was defined by its CDR3 amino acid sequence together with its V-gene family, and reads lacking a unique V-gene family were excluded. To address suspected cross-contamination and a sequencing artifact, a later analysis removed 550 to 750 highly shared, low-generation-probability nucleotide sequences. A later analysis calculated a clonal expansion index for each public chain from normalized within-repertoire ranks of inferred template counts. A later analysis computed generation probabilities with a VDJ recombination model fitted to out-of-frame rearrangements, and checked the results against IGoR. In a later analysis, hypergeometric tests were used to score TCR-TCR, TCR-HLA and TCR-CMV co-occurrence, with a repertoire-size bias correction applied to TCR pairs. False discovery rates were estimated in a later analysis by permuting HLA or CMV assignments 20 times. In a later analysis, co-occurring TCRs were grouped using DBSCAN, and TCRdist sequence similarity was added for clustering within HLA-allele-positive subsets. Repertoires with fewer than 30,000 or more than 120,000 public chains, plus five repertoires with anomalous nucleotide sharing, were excluded from co-occurrence clustering. TCRdb re-hosts the immuneACCESS table, in-frame sequences only. Its copies lack some clones; in the studies checked, an unresolved V gene accounts for under half of them, and the cause for the rest is not known. That table gives V, J and clone size, and the DNA gave D and trimming. Recorded for this sample are 200,000 to 300,000 clones; roughly 87% of them occurred a single time. 5.4% of the sample belongs to the ten largest clones.

This receptor chain uses TRBV6-5 and TRBJ2-7; the D gene is unclear. Sequencing was carried out using PBMCs. The receptor was isolated from a woman aged 40 to 50 in good health and CMV-seropositive. The DNA sequence reads TGTGCCAGCAGTTACGTCGCAGGTAGGCTGGACGAGCAGTACTTC. Its protein is CASSYVAGRLDEQYF.